Presented here are 5 T cell receptor beta chains from one specimen sequenced in a study of control samples from healthy donors and cancer patients. The method was immunoSEQ multiplex PCR; TCRdb's version includes in-frame clones alone and lacks a portion of them. The sample lists 70,000 to 100,000 clones; roughly nine tenths were seen once. The specimen sequenced was blood. Receptors were obtained from a woman aged 55-69 years in good health.

The chain carries TRBV5-4 and TRBJ2-1; no definite D call. The CDR3 runs to 14 residues. Trimming removed 2 bases at V and 7 bases at J, with 13 bases between. CDR1 is SGHNT, CDR2 YYREEE, per germline (reference sequence). The CDR3 region is CASSFGPESNEQFF. The CDR3 DNA follows: TGTGCCAGCAGCTTCGGACCCGAGTCAAATGAGCAGTTCTTC.

In its sample, this clone was seen once. The chain joins TRBV5-1 to TRBJ1-1; no reliable D call. This CDR3 contains 15 residues. Germline V CDR1 and CDR2: SGHRS, YFSETQ. V lost 4 bases and J lost 0, with 13 bases in between. This chain's CDR3 is CASSDGRAMNTEAFF. CDR3 nucleotides: TGCGCCAGCAGCGATGGGAGAGCCATGAACACTGAAGCTTTCTTT. The variable domain in full, with the rest retrieved from reference TRBV5-1 and TRBJ1-1, is KAGVTQTPRYLIKTRGQQVTLSCSPISGHRSVSWYQQTPGQGLQFLFEYFSETQRNKGNFPGRFSGRQFSNSRSEMNVSTLELGDSALYLCASSDGRAMNTEAFFGQGTRLTVV.

CDR3 nucleotide sequence: TGTGCCAGCAGCCTCGCCGGGACAGGGAACAATGAGCAGTTCTTC. Translated, it gives CASSLAGTGNNEQFF. The chain employs TRBV3-1 (or the pseudogene TRBV3-2) and TRBJ2-1; 9 positions agree with TRBD1. CDR3 size: 15 residues. In germline, CDR1 is LGHDT, CDR2 YNNKEL (reference sequence). V lost 4 bases, J lost 5 bases, and 6 bases stayed unmatched.

This clone has only one observation. The V gene is TRBV6-6, the J gene TRBJ1-5; 8 bases line up with TRBD1. The CDR3 runs 17 residues. Germline CDR1 MNHNY, CDR2 SVGAGI (reference sequence). V shed 5 bases, J shed 0 bases, and the junction held 9 bases outside the gene matches. DNA for the CDR3: TGTGCCAGCAGTCCGACCGGACAGGGAAATAGCAATCAGCCCCAGCATTTT. Residues: CASSPTGQGNSNQPQHF.

The chain has TRBV5-1 and TRBJ1-2; 9 bases are a match to TRBD1. CDR1 and CDR2 from the germline V gene are SGHRS and YFSETQ. V trimming: 7 bases; J trimming: 2 bases; junction bases outside the gene matches: 9. CDR3 length equals 15 residues. The chain's CDR3 is CASGGTGRNNYGYTF. Written as DNA, the CDR3 is TGCGCCAGCGGAGGGACAGGGAGAAACAACTATGGCTACACCTTC. Looking up the rest from reference TRBV5-1 and TRBJ1-2 gives the full variable domain: KAGVTQTPRYLIKTRGQQVTLSCSPISGHRSVSWYQQTPGQGLQFLFEYFSETQRNKGNFPGRFSGRQFSNSRSEMNVSTLELGDSALYLCASGGTGRNNYGYTFGSGTRLTVV.